A single sample is the source of the 21 T cell receptor beta chains below, sequenced in a study of blood T cell repertoires in COVID-19 (dated by TCRdb to the early 2020s). Library preparation was by the immunoSEQ multiplex PCR assay. This is the immuneACCESS table as TCRdb keeps it, with only in-frame sequences that have V and J called. A part of the clones is gone; compared with another copy, unresolved V genes explain less than half, and the rest is unexplained. The sample records about 170,000 clones, roughly 90% of which are singletons. The ten biggest clones cover over 9.5% of the sample. The sequenced sample consisted of peripheral blood. Source of these receptors: a woman aged 60-70 years with COVID-19, enrolled during active disease.

This clone was recorded a few times. The rearrangement links TRBV24-1 to TRBJ2-7; TRBD1 matches 9 bases. The CDR3 is made up of 13 amino acids. The J segment lost 6 bases and the V segment lost 6 bases, leaving 5 bases of the junction unmatched. Germline V CDR1 and CDR2: KGHDR, SFDVKD. Written as DNA, the CDR3 is TGTGCCACCAGTAGGGGACAGGGAATCGAGCAGTACTTC. It codes for CATSRGQGIEQYF.

This clone was found a few times. The chain has TRBV7-3 and TRBJ2-1; 13 bases match TRBD2. The CDR3 totals 16 residues. Trimming cost V 4 bases and J 7 bases; bases outside gene matches: 7. In germline, CDR1 is SGHTA, CDR2 FQGTGA. The CDR3 nucleotides are TGTGCCAGCAGCTCAAGTACTAGCGGGAGGGCTAATGAGCAGTTCTTC. Translation gives CASSSSTSGRANEQFF.

The rearrangement uses TRBV3-1 (or the pseudogene TRBV3-2) and TRBJ2-7; 9 nucleotides line up with TRBD2. This CDR3 is built from 14 residues. Germline V gene sequence: CDR1 LGHDT, CDR2 YNNKEL (reference sequence). Trimming removed 10 bases from V and 2 bases from J; junction bases left unmatched: 9. In DNA, the CDR3 is TGTGCCACCAGGGGGGCGGGAGGGCCCTACGAGCAGTACTTC. It specifies CATRGAGGPYEQYF.

The V call is TRBV5-1, the J call TRBJ1-1; 7 bases are shared with TRBD1. The CDR3 spans 14 residues. CDR1 and CDR2 from the germline V gene are SGHRS and YFSETQ. Trimming at V came to 0 bases and at J to 6 bases, leaving 5 bases not matched to a gene. The DNA of the CDR3 is TGCGCCAGCAGCTTGGTTACAGGGGTACCTGAAGCTTTCTTT. Protein product: CASSLVTGVPEAFF.

This chain joins TRBV14 and TRBJ2-1; TRBD2 matches 10 bases. The V gene end was trimmed by 3 bases and the J gene end by 4 bases; junction bases not matched to a gene: 6. The length of the CDR3 is 16 residues. CDR1 is SGHDN, CDR2 FVKESK, per germline. CDR3 protein: CASSHRGTSVYNEQFF. As DNA, the CDR3 is TGTGCCAGCAGCCACCGAGGGACTAGCGTTTACAATGAGCAGTTCTTC.

This chain links TRBV19 with TRBJ1-4; the match to TRBD1 covers 10 bases. V shed 3 bases, J shed 7 bases, and the junction held 5 bases outside the gene matches. From germline, CDR1 is LNHDA and CDR2 SQIVND (reference sequence). The CDR3 is 15 amino acids. In DNA, the CDR3 is TGTGCCAGTAGTATTCCGGGACAGGGGTCTGAAAAACTGTTTTTT. This encodes CASSIPGQGSEKLFF.

V gene TRBV6-5 combines with J gene TRBJ2-7; no firm D call. The CDR3 spans 14 residues. Per germline, CDR1 MNHEY and CDR2 SVGAGI. The V end was cut by 0 bases, the J end by 2 bases, with 8 bases between. CDR3 DNA: TGTGCCAGCAGTTACTCGGGTCGGGCCTACGAGCAGTACTTC. Its translation is CASSYSGRAYEQYF.

Points on this clone: The same CDR3 is also encoded by other DNA sequences in this sample. The chain recombines TRBV3-1 (or the pseudogene TRBV3-2) with TRBJ2-7; a possible D gene is TRBD1 (6 bases). This CDR3 region has 12 residues. In germline, CDR1 is LGHDT, CDR2 YNNKEL (reference sequence). Trimming removed 4 bases at V and 6 bases at J, with 10 bases between. This CDR3 reads CASSLLGGEQYF. The CDR3 DNA reads as TGTGCCAGCAGCCTACTAGGGGGCGAGCAGTACTTC.

This clone turned up a few times. The chain has TRBV6-1 and TRBJ2-1, with a weak D call TRBD1 (6 bases). Germline values: CDR1 MNHNS, CDR2 SASEGT. The CDR3 runs to 13 residues. Trimming took 5 bases from V and 5 from J, leaving 10 bases between them. CDR3 bases: TGTGCCAGCAGTCGGGACACCCACAATGAGCAGTTCTTC. Residues: CASSRDTHNEQFF.

In DNA, the CDR3 is TGTGCCTGGAGGGCAGGGCCAGATACGCAGTATTTT. This encodes CAWRAGPDTQYF. This chain links TRBV30 with TRBJ2-3, with D maybe TRBD1 (5 bases). Germline CDR1 and CDR2: GTSNPN and SVGIG (reference sequence). V lost 3 bases to trimming and J lost 4 bases, with 8 bases between them. This CDR3 is built from 12 residues.

The gene calls are TRBV19 and TRBJ1-4; perhaps TRBD1 as D (6 bases). Per the germline V gene, CDR1 is LNHDA and CDR2 is SQIVND (reference sequence). The CDR3 sequence is 14 residues long. V gave up 6 bases and J gave up 0 bases, with 8 bases separating them. The CDR3: CASRRTATNEKLFF. CDR3 DNA: TGTGCCAGTAGGAGGACAGCAACTAATGAAAAACTGTTTTTT. Looking up the rest from reference TRBV19 and TRBJ1-4 gives the full variable domain: DGGITQSPKYLFRKEGQNVTLSCEQNLNHDAMYWYRQDPGQGLRLIYYSQIVNDFQKGDIAEGYSVSREKKESFPLTVTSAQKNPTAFYLCASRRTATNEKLFFGSGTQLSVL.

The chain is built from TRBV2 and TRBJ2-7, with D perhaps TRBD2 (6 bases). The ends were cut back, 5 bases at V and 1 base at J, with 9 bases in the middle. The germline gives CDR1 SNHLY, CDR2 FYNNEI. The CDR3 spans 13 residues. The chain's CDR3 is CASSSGRSYEQYF. The CDR3 region has the DNA TGTGCCAGCAGTAGCGGGCGTTCCTACGAGCAGTACTTC.

The chain couples TRBV3-1 (or the pseudogene TRBV3-2) to TRBJ2-7; 7 bases fit TRBD1. Germline V gene data show CDR1 as LGHDT and CDR2 as YNNKEL (reference sequence). V lost 4 bases, J lost 3 bases, and 3 bases stayed unmatched. The CDR3 sequence is 13 residues long. CDR3 loop: CASSPTGFYEQYF. CDR3 in DNA: TGTGCCAGCAGCCCGACAGGGTTCTACGAGCAGTACTTC.

V is TRBV27 and J is TRBJ1-2; 9 nucleotides line up with TRBD1. The V segment lost 0 bases and the J segment 6 bases; nucleotides outside the gene matches: 5. The CDR3 sequence is 15 residues long. Germline V gene data show CDR1 as MNHEY and CDR2 as SMNVEV (reference sequence). CDR3 sequence reads: CASSLSGTGRDGYTF. CDR3 sequence (DNA): TGTGCCAGCAGTTTATCTGGGACAGGGAGGGATGGCTACACCTTC.

This clone came up a few times. The V call is TRBV7-3, the J call TRBJ1-1; D gene ambiguous. Germline CDR1 is SGHTA and CDR2 is FQGTGA. The V gene lost 6 bases and the J gene lost 1 base, with 9 bases spanning the gap. The CDR3 is 13 amino acids. CDR3 coding DNA: TGTGCCAGCAGGGTACGGGAGAACACTGAAGCTTTCTTT. Translation: CASRVRENTEAFF.

This sequence joins TRBV10-3 and TRBJ1-1; possibly TRBD1 for D (5 bases). V was cut by 3 bases and J by 1 base, with 12 bases left in between. Germline loops: CDR1 ENHRY, CDR2 SYGVKD. The CDR3 spans 15 residues. CDR3 in amino acids: CAISDGWQGNTEAFF. Here the CDR3 DNA reads TGTGCCATCAGTGATGGCTGGCAGGGGAACACTGAAGCTTTCTTT.

The rearrangement joins TRBV7-9 to TRBJ1-5; 9 positions agree with TRBD1. Trimming at V came to 1 base and at J to 2 bases, leaving 3 bases not matched to a gene. CDR1 is SEHNR, CDR2 FQNEAQ, per germline (reference sequence). This CDR3 spans 16 amino acids. CDR3: CASSLGTGDGNQPQHF. CDR3 nucleotide sequence: TGTGCCAGCAGCTTAGGGACAGGGGACGGCAATCAGCCCCAGCATTTT. Complete variable domain (other parts from reference TRBV7-9 and TRBJ1-5): DTGVSQNPRHKITKRGQNVTFRCDPISEHNRLYWYRQTLGQGPEFLTYFQNEAQLEKSRLLSDRFSAERPKGSFSTLEIQRTEQGDSAMYLCASSLGTGDGNQPQHFGDGTRLSIL.

The J gene is TRBJ1-2, the V gene TRBV27; D ambiguous. V lost 5 bases and J 0 bases, leaving 13 bases between the germline ends. This CDR3 has 15 residues. Germline-derived CDR1 and CDR2 are MNHEY and SMNVEV (reference sequence). As DNA, the CDR3 is TGTGCCAGCAGTCCCAAGACTGGAGCTAACTATGGCTACACCTTC. Translating gives CASSPKTGANYGYTF.

The chain has TRBV5-1 and TRBJ2-5, with 13 bases fitting TRBD2. J gave up 4 bases and V 0 bases, and 9 bases lay outside the gene matches. Germline assignment: CDR1 SGHRS and CDR2 YFSETQ. The length of the CDR3 is 18 residues. The CDR3 loop reads CASSLGTSGSGSAETQYF. CDR3 DNA: TGCGCCAGCAGCTTGGGGACTAGCGGGAGCGGTTCCGCAGAGACCCAGTACTTC.

This chain joins TRBV7-9 and TRBJ1-1; 12 positions match TRBD1. The CDR3 is made up of 15 amino acids. From germline, CDR1 is SEHNR and CDR2 FQNEAQ (reference sequence). V dropped 4 bases and J dropped 6; count of bases not matched to a gene: 6. As DNA, the CDR3 is TGTGCCAGCAGCTCCCCGGGACAGGGGGCCCCTGAAGCTTTCTTT. Encoded protein: CASSSPGQGAPEAFF.

This rearrangement joins TRBV5-1 to TRBJ1-2; TRBD1 might be the D (6 bases). CDR1 and CDR2 from the germline V gene are SGHRS and YFSETQ. V was trimmed by 5 bases and J by 6 bases, leaving 20 bases between them. The CDR3 totals 15 residues. CDR3 bases: TGCGCCAGCAGTCATCAAAGCGGGACAAAAGATGGCTACACCTTC. It is translated as CASSHQSGTKDGYTF.